These 23 T cell receptor beta chains originate from one sample sequenced in a study of vaccination and CD4 T cells after COVID-19. The time point: late sampling 161 to 241 days after vaccination in three convalescent patients. TCRdb reanalysed the PCR reads using MiXCR and keeps one entry per CDR3 protein. The sample includes just over 35,000 distinct CDR3 sequences, approximately 40% of them seen just once. The sequences come from CD4+ T cells from blood, collected about 7 months after SARS-CoV-2 vaccination. The receptors were sampled from a human donor who had recovered from COVID-19.

This chain joins TRBV19 and TRBJ2-2; 7 positions match TRBD1. Losses at the gene ends were 8 bases for V and 6 bases for J; bases not matched to a gene: 9. This CDR3 is built from 14 residues. Germline CDR1 is LNHDA and CDR2 is SQIVND (reference sequence). CDR3 sequence (DNA): TGTGCCAGTGCACATGACAGGGTGGCCGGGGAGCTGTTTTTT. Protein sequence: CASAHDRVAGELFF.

The chain employs TRBV6-2 or TRBV6-3 and TRBJ1-6; unclear D gene. The V end was cut by 2 bases, the J end by 3 bases, with 17 bases between. Germline CDR1 reads MNHEY; CDR2 reads SVGEGT. This CDR3 is built from 18 residues. For the CDR3, the DNA is TGTGCCAGCAGTTACCCCCGGACGGACGGACTCTATAATTCACCCCTCCACTTT. Protein sequence: CASSYPRTDGLYNSPLHF.

V usage is TRBV7-9 and J usage is TRBJ2-5; D gene ambiguous. The V gene's germline CDR1 is SEHNR and CDR2 FQNEAQ (reference sequence). Trimming removed 1 base at V and 5 bases at J, with 17 bases between. The CDR3 length is 16 residues. Written as DNA, the CDR3 is TGTGCCAGCAGCTTAGTCGTACAGTCGGGTGCGGAGACCCAGTACTTC. Translation gives CASSLVVQSGAETQYF.

This clonotype was seen a single time. The gene calls are TRBV2 and TRBJ2-5; 8 bases fit TRBD1. CDR1 and CDR2 from the germline V gene are SNHLY and FYNNEI. This CDR3 spans 15 amino acids. Losses at the gene ends were 5 bases for V and 6 bases for J; bases not matched to a gene: 11. The CDR3: CASSNRTGWIKTQYF. The CDR3 bases are TGTGCCAGCAGTAACCGGACAGGGTGGATTAAGACCCAGTACTTC.

This clonotype was recorded a few times. The chain links TRBV6-2 or TRBV6-3 to TRBJ1-2; perhaps TRBD1 as D (5 bases). The CDR3 spans 14 residues. V gave up 6 bases and J gave up 3 bases, with 14 bases separating them. Germline V gene sequence: CDR1 MNHEY, CDR2 SVGEGT. The CDR3: CASSRAGGDYGYTF. CDR3 nucleotide sequence: TGTGCCAGCAGCCGCGCCGGGGGGGACTATGGCTACACCTTC.

The gene calls are TRBV27 and TRBJ2-7; 11 nucleotides align to TRBD1. CDR1 is MNHEY and CDR2 is SMNVEV in the germline V gene (reference sequence). CDR3 length: 14 amino acids. The V gene end was trimmed by 5 bases and the J gene end by 3 bases; junction bases not matched to a gene: 3. The CDR3 DNA reads as TGTGCCAGCAGTACGGGACAGGGGGTCTACGAGCAGTACTTC. Amino acids: CASSTGQGVYEQYF.

This clonotype has more than one count but fewer than ten. The gene calls are TRBV27 and TRBJ2-4; perhaps TRBD2 as D (5 bases). The CDR3 loop spans 15 amino acids. Germline loops: CDR1 MNHEY, CDR2 SMNVEV (reference sequence). Between the trimmed V and J ends, which lost 8 bases and 0 bases, there was a span of 14 bases. The CDR3 DNA follows: TGTGCCAGCTCCACCCCTGCGGGAGCCAAAAACATTCAGTACTTC. This translates into CASSTPAGAKNIQYF.

This chain uses TRBV2 with TRBJ2-7; D possibly matches TRBD1 or TRBD2 (7 bases each). This CDR3 contains 13 residues. CDR1 and CDR2 (germline): SNHLY, FYNNEI. Trimming removed 2 bases from V and 6 bases from J, with 11 bases in between. The CDR3 DNA is TGTGCCAGCAGTGAAAGGGAGGGGGCCGAGCAGTACTTC. As protein: CASSEREGAEQYF.

The V gene is TRBV15, the J gene TRBJ2-1; TRBD1 is a possible D gene (5 bases). The CDR3 consists of 13 residues. Germline CDR1 LNHNV, CDR2 YYDKDF (reference sequence). V lost 3 bases, J lost 8 bases, and 11 bases lay in between. CDR3 region: CATSSSRVYEQFF. The CDR3 DNA sequence: TGTGCCACCAGCAGTTCCAGGGTATATGAGCAGTTCTTC.

V gene TRBV28 combines with J gene TRBJ2-2, with D possibly called TRBD1 or TRBD2 (5 bases each). Germline V gives CDR1 MDHEN, CDR2 SYDVKM. The CDR3 covers 17 residues. Trimming removed 9 bases from V and 6 bases from J, with 26 bases in between. CDR3 DNA sequence: TGTGCCAGTACAAAAACCGGGACCCAAAGAAGGGCCGGGGAGCTGTTTTTT. This sequence encodes CASTKTGTQRRAGELFF.

This clonotype appeared once. This rearrangement joins TRBV4-2 to TRBJ1-1; D is unclear. Trimming took off 3 bases at V and 2 bases at J, with 13 bases between the two ends. This CDR3 has 15 amino acids. Germline V CDR1 and CDR2: LGHNA, YNFKEQ. The CDR3 reads CASSHITVANTEAFF. DNA of the CDR3: TGTGCCAGCAGCCACATTACTGTAGCTAACACTGAAGCTTTCTTT.

This chain links TRBV20-1 with TRBJ2-1, with unresolved D. The CDR3 contains 12 residues. CDR1 and CDR2 from the germline V gene are DFQATT and SNEGSKA (reference sequence). V shed 7 bases and J shed 10 bases, with 17 bases lying between them. CDR3 region: CSVKLPLREQFF. The CDR3 coding sequence is TGCAGTGTGAAACTGCCCTTACGAGAGCAGTTCTTC.

The sample holds one count of this clonotype. The gene calls are TRBV29-1 and TRBJ2-3, with 7 bases aligning to TRBD2. Germline CDR1 is SQVTM and CDR2 is ANQGSEA. V was pared by 7 bases and J by 5 bases, with 6 bases of the junction left unmatched. This CDR3 spans 12 amino acids. The CDR3 nucleotides are TGCAGCGCTGGGGCGGGGGAAGATACGCAGTATTTT. Translated, it gives CSAGAGEDTQYF.

This clonotype has only a few counts. A read error may account for a junction end that differs from germline. The DNA for the CDR3 is TGTCTAGCGGGAGTCGACCAAGAGACCCAGTACTTC. This codes for CLAGVDQETQYF. The J gene is TRBJ2-5, the V gene TRBV20-1; 10 nucleotides align to TRBD2. Germline V gene sequence: CDR1 DFQATT, CDR2 SNEGSKA (reference sequence). This CDR3 is built from 12 residues.

V gene TRBV6-1 combines with J gene TRBJ1-1; D is possibly TRBD1 (6 bases). The V gene's germline CDR1 is MNHNS and CDR2 SASEGT. CDR3 length: 16 residues. The V end was cut by 0 bases, the J end by 1 base, with 12 bases between. The CDR3 nucleotides read TGTGCCAGCAGTGAAGCCGGGGGGGCCAAGAACACTGAAGCTTTCTTT. It yields the protein CASSEAGGAKNTEAFF.

This chain connects TRBV6-5 to TRBJ2-7; the D is unclear. CDR1 is MNHEY and CDR2 is SVGAGI in the germline V gene. The V end lost 0 bases, the J end lost 2 bases, and 8 bases lay between the germline ends. This CDR3 has 14 residues. This CDR3 is CASSYSTLTYEQYF. The CDR3 bases are TGTGCCAGCAGTTACTCCACGCTTACCTACGAGCAGTACTTC.

This chain joins TRBV28 and TRBJ1-2; 9 bases match TRBD1. J lost 8 bases, V lost 6 bases, and 7 bases had no gene match. The CDR3 consists of 13 residues. Per the germline V gene, CDR1 is MDHEN and CDR2 is SYDVKM. The CDR3 bases are TGTGCCAGCAGGCAGACAGGGGGAACGGGCTACACCTTC. Translating gives CASRQTGGTGYTF.

The rearrangement links TRBV6-1 to TRBJ2-5, with 8 positions matching TRBD1. The CDR3 contains 17 residues. The germline gives CDR1 MNHNS, CDR2 SASEGT. V lost 5 bases and J lost 0; bases outside the gene matches: 11. DNA for the CDR3: TGTGCCAGCAGTACGTTGACAGGGGATACCTACCAAGAGACCCAGTACTTC. As protein: CASSTLTGDTYQETQYF.

J is TRBJ2-3 and V is TRBV25-1, with no clear D. Germline V gene data show CDR1 as MGHDK and CDR2 as SYGVNS. This CDR3 spans 12 amino acids. V was pared by 7 bases and J by 0 bases, with 5 bases between. CDR3 DNA: TGTGCCAGCAAAGGAAGCACAGATACGCAGTATTTT. It translates to CASKGSTDTQYF.

The chain has TRBV27 and TRBJ2-7; D remains unclear. V lost 1 base and J lost 2, with 12 bases in between. The CDR3 is 15 amino acids. Germline V gene sequence: CDR1 MNHEY, CDR2 SMNVEV (reference sequence). The CDR3 bases are TGTGCCAGCAGTTTATACACCCATGAAACCTACGAGCAGTACTTC. Amino acids: CASSLYTHETYEQYF.

The chain joins TRBV11-2 to TRBJ2-7; D perhaps matches TRBD1 (5 bases). The CDR3 spans 17 residues. Germline CDR1 reads SGHAT; CDR2 reads FQNNGV. V shed 8 bases and J shed 4 bases, with 27 bases lying between them. The CDR3 coding sequence is TGTGCCAGCCAATACCAGAGTTCCCAGGGATACGGGTACGAGCAGTACTTC. This encodes CASQYQSSQGYGYEQYF. Full variable domain (remainder filled in from reference TRBV11-2 and TRBJ2-7): EAGVAQSPRYKIIEKRQSVAFWCNPISGHATLYWYQQILGQGPKLLIQFQNNGVVDDSQLPKDRFSAERLKGVDSTLKIQPAKLEDSAVYLCASQYQSSQGYGYEQYFGPGTRLTVT.

The chain links TRBV10-3 to TRBJ2-5; 11 bases map to TRBD1. CDR1 and CDR2 (germline): ENHRY, SYGVKD. The CDR3 sequence is 14 residues long. The V gene end was trimmed by 6 bases and the J gene end by 4 bases; junction bases not matched to a gene: 4. This chain's CDR3 is CAISAGTGGETQYF. CDR3 coding DNA: TGTGCCATCAGCGCCGGGACAGGGGGAGAGACCCAGTACTTC.

This clonotype has just a few counts. V usage is TRBV7-6 and J usage is TRBJ2-1; weak D call: TRBD1 (8 bases). V lost 5 bases and J lost 4, with 15 bases in between. The CDR3 extends over 15 amino acids. Germline-derived CDR1 and CDR2 are SGHVS and FNYEAQ. The CDR3 DNA reads as TGTGCCAGCAGCCCTACAGGGGGGGTATACAATGAGCAGTTCTTC. Its translation: CASSPTGGVYNEQFF.